The T cell receptor (beta chain) described here comes from a study of PD-L1 blockade in urothelial cancer. Stated time point: pretreatment peripheral blood. The assay was immunoSEQ multiplex PCR, and TCRdb's table has in-frame clones only and misses some. Of 130,000 or so clones in the sample, 70% to 85% were seen once. The clonotype originates from a man aged 45-65 years with urothelial cancer. The material sequenced was PBMCs, taken around atezolizumab (anti-PD-L1) treatment.

DNA of the CDR3: TGTGCCAGCAGCGGTAGCGGGAGTTCCTACAATGAGCAGTTCTTC. Amino acid sequence: CASSGSGSSYNEQFF. The gene calls are TRBV9 and TRBJ2-1, with 9 bases aligning to TRBD2. This CDR3 region has 15 residues. The trim removed 3 bases at V and 1 base at J, leaving 2 bases unmatched. Germline lookup yields CDR1 SGDLS and CDR2 YYNGEE.